This entry lists 5 T cell receptor beta chains sequenced from one sample in a study of identical twins. A single record per CDR3 protein comes from TCRdb applying MiXCR to the 5' RACE reads. The data show approximately 500,000 distinct CDR3 sequences, about 24% seen once. The sample also formed part of further work on T cells expressing NK-cell markers.

The material sequenced was CD4+ T cells sorted from blood. Every receptor here comes from a woman aged 18-29 years in good health.

The J gene is TRBJ2-3, the V gene TRBV5-6; possibly TRBD1 or TRBD2 for D (6 bases each). Trimming stripped 0 bases from V and 5 bases from J, with 13 bases between. CDR1 SGHDT and CDR2 YYEEEE come from the germline V gene. This CDR3 comprises 15 residues. CDR3 bases: TGTGCCAGCAGCTTGGTTGGGGGGCTAGGAGATACGCAGTATTTT. This encodes CASSLVGGLGDTQYF.

This sequence joins TRBV20-1 and TRBJ2-5; D may be TRBD2 (7 bases). Germline loops: CDR1 DFQATT, CDR2 SNEGSKA (reference sequence). This CDR3 is 14 amino acids long. V lost 6 bases and J 4 bases, leaving 18 bases between the germline ends. In nucleotides, the CDR3 is TGCAGTGCCCCCTGGGGGGGGGCCAGAGAGACCCAGTACTTC. Its protein product is CSAPWGGARETQYF.

In its sample, this clonotype was seen a few times. This chain uses TRBV10-3 with TRBJ2-7, with D perhaps being TRBD1 or TRBD2 (7 bases each). Germline CDR1 reads ENHRY; CDR2 reads SYGVKD. Deletions cut 10 bases from V and 5 bases from J, with 12 bases between. This CDR3 spans 11 amino acids. The CDR3 nucleotides read TGTGCCACGGGGGGACAGAACGAGCAGTACTTC. The encoded protein is CATGGQNEQYF.

The chain combines TRBV10-3 with TRBJ2-6; possible D gene TRBD2, 6 bases. The germline gives CDR1 ENHRY, CDR2 SYGVKD. The CDR3 totals 16 residues. V was pared by 2 bases and J by 2 bases, with 10 bases between. CDR3 nucleotides: TGTGCCATCAGTGAGCGGGGGTTCACTGGGGCCAACGTCCTGACTTTC. Encoded protein: CAISERGFTGANVLTF.

This clonotype has more than one count but fewer than ten. The gene calls are TRBV5-1 and TRBJ2-1; possible D gene TRBD2, 5 bases. V lost 0 bases and J 5 bases, leaving 9 bases between the germline ends. Germline CDR1 SGHRS, CDR2 YFSETQ. The CDR3 is 14 residues long. The CDR3 bases are TGCGCCAGCAGCTTGGAACTAGTGGACAATGAGCAGTTCTTC. This translates into CASSLELVDNEQFF.